This T cell receptor (beta chain) derives from a study of T cell responses to AZD1222 COVID-19 vaccine. Sequencing used immunoSEQ multiplex PCR; TCRdb keeps in-frame clones, though not all of them. The table lists approximately 100,000 clones, around nine tenths of them singletons. Germline assignment: CDR1 SGHRS and CDR2 YFSETQ. The CDR3 is made up of 14 amino acids. Trimming cost V 2 bases and J 2 bases, with 11 bases left between them. The chain couples TRBV5-1 to TRBJ2-7; D not resolved. This receptor was identified in an adult in good health. The specimen comprised peripheral blood, sampled on day 0 of AZD1222 vaccination. The CDR3 nucleotides are TGCGCCAGCAGCTTTGAAGGCCCTCCCTACGAGCAGTACTTC. Residues: CASSFEGPPYEQYF.